This T cell receptor (beta chain) came from a study of cytomegalovirus exposure and HLA in healthy donors. Researchers ran the PCR with 60 Vbeta and 13 Jbeta primers. The protocol was immunoSEQ multiplex PCR, while the TCRdb copy is restricted to in-frame clones and leaves out a portion. This sample's table has some 48,000 clones. V dropped 5 bases and J dropped 3 bases, with 7 bases sitting between them. CDR1 DFQATT and CDR2 SNEGSKA come from the germline V gene (reference sequence). CDR3 length: 11 residues. This chain links TRBV20-1 with TRBJ1-1, with no clear D. Sequenced input: PBMCs. This TCR was sampled from a woman between 40 and 55 years old in good health and CMV-seronegative. The CDR3, as DNA: TGCAGTGCTGCCGGGTACACTGAAGCTTTCTTT. Its protein is CSAAGYTEAFF.